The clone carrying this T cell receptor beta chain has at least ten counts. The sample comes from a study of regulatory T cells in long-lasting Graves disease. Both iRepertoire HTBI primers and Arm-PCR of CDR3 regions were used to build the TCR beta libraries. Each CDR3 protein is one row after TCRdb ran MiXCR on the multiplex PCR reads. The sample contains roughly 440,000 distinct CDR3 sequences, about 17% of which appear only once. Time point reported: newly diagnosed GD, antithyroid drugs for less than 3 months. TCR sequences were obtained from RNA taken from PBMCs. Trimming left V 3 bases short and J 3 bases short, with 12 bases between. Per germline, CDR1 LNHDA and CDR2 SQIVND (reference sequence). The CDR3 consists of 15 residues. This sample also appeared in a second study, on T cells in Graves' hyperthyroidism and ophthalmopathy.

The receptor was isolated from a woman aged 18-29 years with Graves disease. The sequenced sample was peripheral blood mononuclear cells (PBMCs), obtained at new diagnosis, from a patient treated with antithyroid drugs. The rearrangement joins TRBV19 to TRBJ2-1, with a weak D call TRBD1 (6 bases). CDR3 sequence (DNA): TGTGCCAGTAGTATCACCCCGGACAGCTACAATGAGCAGTTCTTC. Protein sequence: CASSITPDSYNEQFF.